These 29 T cell receptor beta chains share one sample of origin, sequenced in a study of cytomegalovirus exposure and HLA in healthy donors. It was with 60 Vbeta and 13 Jbeta primers that the PCR ran. Clones were sequenced by immunoSEQ multiplex PCR, and TCRdb holds only the in-frame ones, with some missing. The sample has about 88,000 clones; approximately 90% are singletons. Material: PBMCs. Receptors were obtained from a man between 18 and 29 years old in good health and CMV-seronegative.

This chain joins TRBV5-1 and TRBJ2-1, with 13 bases lining up with TRBD2. Per the germline V gene, CDR1 is SGHRS and CDR2 is YFSETQ. The CDR3 covers 16 residues. J lost 4 bases, V lost 4 bases, and 5 bases had no gene match. For the CDR3, the DNA is TGCGCCAGCAGCAGAACGGGACTAGCGGGGTACAATGAGCAGTTCTTC. As protein: CASSRTGLAGYNEQFF.

This clone occurred a few times. The CDR3 region has the DNA TGTGCCAGCAGTTCATGGACAGTCGCGAACACCGGGGAGCTGTTTTTT. This translates into CASSSWTVANTGELFF. The rearrangement uses TRBV28 and TRBJ2-2, with D possibly TRBD1 on 6 matching bases. Trimming pared 4 bases from V and 0 bases from J, leaving 12 bases between. Germline lookup yields CDR1 MDHEN and CDR2 SYDVKM. There are 16 residues in the CDR3.

The chain recombines TRBV19 with TRBJ2-3, with 7 bases lining up with TRBD2. The J segment lost 5 bases and the V segment lost 5 bases, leaving 13 bases of the junction unmatched. Germline values: CDR1 LNHDA, CDR2 SQIVND (reference sequence). This CDR3 region has 16 residues. CDR3 loop: CASSQFVGGPGDTQYF. The CDR3 nucleotides are TGTGCCAGTAGTCAGTTTGTGGGAGGGCCAGGAGATACGCAGTATTTT. Complete variable domain (other parts from reference TRBV19 and TRBJ2-3): DGGITQSPKYLFRKEGQNVTLSCEQNLNHDAMYWYRQDPGQGLRLIYYSQIVNDFQKGDIAEGYSVSREKKESFPLTVTSAQKNPTAFYLCASSQFVGGPGDTQYFGPGTRLTVL.

This clone was picked up one time. V usage is TRBV19 and J usage is TRBJ2-7; possibly TRBD1 for D (6 bases). The CDR3 extends over 15 amino acids. Germline V CDR1 and CDR2: LNHDA, SQIVND (reference sequence). V lost 3 bases to trimming and J lost 2 bases, with 14 bases between them. The CDR3 nucleotides are TGTGCCAGTAGTATTAGGACAGTCTCTCCCTACGAGCAGTACTTC. It encodes CASSIRTVSPYEQYF.

Points on this clone: This sample includes further DNA sequences coding for the same CDR3. The chain recombines TRBV7-6 with TRBJ2-5, with D unresolved. This CDR3 region has 14 residues. Germline CDR1 and CDR2: SGHVS and FNYEAQ. V gave up 3 bases and J gave up 5 bases, with 13 bases separating them. The CDR3 here is CASSFDSPEETQYF. DNA of the CDR3: TGTGCCAGCAGCTTCGACTCACCCGAGGAGACCCAGTACTTC.

This clone was found a few times. The chain has TRBV5-1 and TRBJ2-1; D is unclear. V lost 0 bases and J lost 12, with 7 bases in between. The germline gives CDR1 SGHRS, CDR2 YFSETQ. The length of the CDR3 is 11 residues. CDR3 in amino acids: CASSLVRVQFF. As DNA, the CDR3 is TGCGCCAGCAGCTTGGTCCGTGTGCAGTTCTTC.

A single count supports this clone. This chain joins TRBV15 and TRBJ2-1; 14 bases fit TRBD2. J was trimmed by 13 bases and V by 0 bases; bases with no gene match: 8. CDR1 is LNHNV and CDR2 is YYDKDF in the germline V gene (reference sequence). The CDR3 is made up of 16 amino acids. CDR3 residues: CATSREAGLAGVNQFF. The CDR3 nucleotides are TGTGCCACCAGCAGAGAGGCGGGACTAGCGGGAGTTAATCAGTTCTTC.

The J gene is TRBJ2-2, the V gene TRBV7-9; 7 positions match TRBD2. J gave up 4 bases and V 4 bases, and 3 bases lay outside the gene matches. Per germline, CDR1 SEHNR and CDR2 FQNEAQ (reference sequence). The CDR3 covers 14 residues. The CDR3 sequence: CASSYGRSTGELFF. CDR3 coding DNA: TGTGCCAGCAGCTACGGGAGGAGCACCGGGGAGCTGTTTTTT.

This chain connects TRBV18 to TRBJ1-1; D unclear. The CDR3 is 12 residues long. Deletions cut 4 bases from V and 0 bases from J, with 3 bases between. In germline, CDR1 is KGHSH, CDR2 LQKENI. The CDR3 protein is CASSQLNTEAFF. DNA for the CDR3: TGTGCCAGCTCACAGCTGAACACTGAAGCTTTCTTT.

The rearrangement links TRBV7-3 to TRBJ2-1; TRBD2 is a possible D gene (5 bases). V lost 5 bases and J lost 2, with 16 bases in between. Germline V gene lookup returns CDR1 SGHTA and CDR2 FQGTGA. The CDR3 sequence is 16 residues long. CDR3 region: CASSRSGLLTYNEQFF. The CDR3 DNA follows: TGTGCCAGCAGCCGGAGCGGCCTCCTAACCTACAATGAGCAGTTCTTC.

This CDR3 reads CASSFVADNEQFF. CDR3 in DNA: TGTGCCAGCAGCTTTGTTGCGGACAATGAGCAGTTCTTC. The rearrangement joins TRBV5-4 to TRBJ2-1; no definite D call. Trimming shortened V by 2 bases and J by 5 bases, and 8 bases separated the two germline ends. The CDR3 length is 13 residues. Germline V gives CDR1 SGHNT, CDR2 YYREEE (reference sequence).

The CDR3 protein is CASSSGTENNEQFF. Here the CDR3 DNA reads TGCGCCAGCAGCTCCGGGACAGAGAACAATGAGCAGTTCTTC. J is TRBJ2-1 and V is TRBV5-1; 7 bases align to TRBD1. CDR3 size: 14 residues. Looked up from germline, CDR1 is SGHRS and CDR2 is YFSETQ. The V segment lost 3 bases and the J segment 5 bases; nucleotides outside the gene matches: 5.

This chain links TRBV15 with TRBJ2-1; a possible D gene is TRBD1 (5 bases). Trimming took 0 bases from V and 12 from J, leaving 12 bases between them. The germline gives CDR1 LNHNV, CDR2 YYDKDF (reference sequence). The CDR3 extends over 13 amino acids. CDR3 sequence: CATSRDETAGQFF. Written as DNA, the CDR3 is TGTGCCACCAGCAGAGACGAGACAGCAGGGCAGTTCTTC. The complete variable domain, with remaining parts taken from reference TRBV15 and TRBJ2-1, reads DAMVIQNPRYQVTQFGKPVTLSCSQTLNHNVMYWYQQKSSQAPKLLFHYYDKDFNNEADTPDNFQSRRPNTSFCFLDIRSPGLGDTAMYLCATSRDETAGQFFGPGTRLTVL.

The V and J genes are TRBV7-9 and TRBJ1-4; D is ambiguous. V was cut by 5 bases and J by 8 bases, with 6 bases left in between. This CDR3 spans 11 amino acids. Germline CDR1 SEHNR, CDR2 FQNEAQ (reference sequence). The CDR3 DNA follows: TGTGCCAGCAGCCCCGGGGAAAAACTGTTTTTT. It is translated as CASSPGEKLFF.

CDR3 in DNA: TGTGCCAGCAGTCCCTACGTTGACACCTACGAGCAGTACTTC. Protein sequence: CASSPYVDTYEQYF. The V and J genes are TRBV28 and TRBJ2-7, with D hard to call. This CDR3 contains 14 residues. Germline V gene lookup returns CDR1 MDHEN and CDR2 SYDVKM. Trimming took 5 bases from V and 2 from J, leaving 13 bases between them.

The V and J genes are TRBV27 and TRBJ2-1; D possibly corresponds to TRBD1 (5 bases). This CDR3 region has 13 residues. V was clipped by 2 bases and J by 8 bases, with 10 bases between them. Germline-derived CDR1 and CDR2 are MNHEY and SMNVEV (reference sequence). The DNA for the CDR3 is TGTGCCAGCAGTTTACAGGGATTCTATGAGCAGTTCTTC. This gives the protein CASSLQGFYEQFF.

V and J are TRBV9 and TRBJ1-1, with D possibly TRBD1 on 6 matching bases. The germline V gene has CDR1 SGDLS and CDR2 YYNGEE. Trimming removed 3 bases from V and 0 bases from J, with 9 bases in between. This CDR3 is built from 14 residues. CDR3 DNA sequence: TGTGCCAGCAGCGCATCAGGGGTGAACACTGAAGCTTTCTTT. The encoded protein is CASSASGVNTEAFF.

The chain has TRBV7-3 and TRBJ2-3; D remains ambiguous. The CDR3 spans 14 residues. Germline CDR1 and CDR2: SGHTA and FQGTGA. V shed 5 bases and J shed 2 bases, with 11 bases lying between them. DNA of the CDR3: TGTGCCAGCAGCCCGGCGGCTAACACAGATACGCAGTATTTT. Protein sequence: CASSPAANTDTQYF.

The chain couples TRBV7-3 to TRBJ2-3; TRBD1 might be the D (5 bases). Per germline, CDR1 SGHTA and CDR2 FQGTGA. V lost 3 bases and J 2 bases, leaving 9 bases between the germline ends. The CDR3 is 14 amino acids. The CDR3 nucleotides are TGTGCCAGCAGCTTTATGGGGCTCACAGATACGCAGTATTTT. This sequence encodes CASSFMGLTDTQYF. Full variable domain (missing parts from reference TRBV7-3 and TRBJ2-3): GAGVSQTPSNKVTEKGKYVELRCDPISGHTALYWYRQSLGQGPEFLIYFQGTGAADDSGLPNDRFFAVRPEGSVSTLKIQRTERGDSAVYLCASSFMGLTDTQYFGPGTRLTVL.

The chain recombines TRBV11-2 with TRBJ2-4, with D hard to call. In germline, CDR1 is SGHAT, CDR2 FQNNGV. The ends were cut back, 5 bases at V and 0 bases at J, with 11 bases in the middle. This CDR3 has 15 amino acids. CDR3 residues: CASSTPRGAKNIQYF. The CDR3 bases are TGTGCCAGCAGCACGCCTAGAGGAGCCAAAAACATTCAGTACTTC.

The chain links TRBV28 to TRBJ1-3, with D uncertain. Germline CDR1 reads MDHEN; CDR2 reads SYDVKM. The CDR3 contains 12 residues. Trimming removed 7 bases from V and 2 bases from J, with 6 bases in between. CDR3 sequence: CASKEPGNTIYF. In DNA, the CDR3 is TGTGCCAGCAAGGAGCCTGGAAACACCATATATTTT.

The chain has TRBV28 and TRBJ2-1, with 8 bases that match TRBD2. The CDR3 length is 16 residues. CDR1 MDHEN and CDR2 SYDVKM come from the germline V gene. Trimming cost V 5 bases and J 0 bases; bases outside gene matches: 6. The CDR3 region is CASSAPLAGSYNEQFF. Here the CDR3 DNA reads TGTGCCAGCAGTGCACCTCTAGCGGGCTCCTACAATGAGCAGTTCTTC.

The chain recombines TRBV27 with TRBJ2-2; D perhaps matches TRBD1 (5 bases). The CDR3 length is 14 residues. In germline, CDR1 is MNHEY, CDR2 SMNVEV (reference sequence). The germline V and J ends were trimmed by 3 bases and 5 bases, with 10 bases remaining between them. CDR3 residues: CASSFLGLTGELFF. The CDR3, as DNA: TGTGCCAGCAGTTTTTTGGGGCTGACCGGGGAGCTGTTTTTT.

The chain combines TRBV7-2 with TRBJ2-5; D is perhaps TRBD1 (5 bases). This CDR3 has 14 amino acids. Trimming removed 4 bases from V and 2 bases from J, with 11 bases in between. The germline V gene has CDR1 SGHTA and CDR2 FQGNSA. In DNA, the CDR3 is TGTGCCAGCAGCTCACAGGCAATTCAAGAGACCCAGTACTTC. Translation gives CASSSQAIQETQYF.

This clone occurred once. V gene TRBV19 combines with J gene TRBJ2-3; D is possibly TRBD1 (5 bases). CDR1 and CDR2 (germline): LNHDA, SQIVND (reference sequence). The ends were cut back, 7 bases at V and 5 bases at J, with 19 bases in the middle. The CDR3 has 15 amino acids. The CDR3 loop is CASMAPNQGIDTQYF. The CDR3 DNA sequence: TGTGCCAGTATGGCCCCCAACCAGGGCATAGATACGCAGTATTTT.

The chain couples TRBV28 to TRBJ2-3; 7 nucleotides match TRBD2. The CDR3 loop spans 14 amino acids. V shed 6 bases and J 3 bases; nucleotides not matched to a gene: 6. CDR1 MDHEN and CDR2 SYDVKM come from the germline V gene. The DNA of the CDR3 is TGTGCCAGCAGGATTAGCGGGTCGACAGATACGCAGTATTTT. Amino acid sequence: CASRISGSTDTQYF.

The J gene is TRBJ1-6, the V gene TRBV19; maybe TRBD1 (5 bases). Germline CDR1 is LNHDA and CDR2 is SQIVND (reference sequence). V was trimmed by 5 bases and J by 11 bases, leaving 13 bases between them. CDR3 size: 13 residues. CDR3 in DNA: TGTGCCAGTAGTTTCGGGGCGGGGGCACCCCTCCACTTT. Translation gives CASSFGAGAPLHF. Based on the CDR3 plus reference TRBV19 and TRBJ1-6, the full variable domain is DGGITQSPKYLFRKEGQNVTLSCEQNLNHDAMYWYRQDPGQGLRLIYYSQIVNDFQKGDIAEGYSVSREKKESFPLTVTSAQKNPTAFYLCASSFGAGAPLHFGNGTRLTVT.

This rearrangement joins TRBV7-2 to TRBJ2-2; 7 bases are a match to TRBD2. CDR1 is SGHTA and CDR2 is FQGNSA in the germline V gene. The CDR3 spans 16 residues. J gave up 1 base and V 1 base, and 3 bases lay outside the gene matches. CDR3 in DNA: TGTGCCAGCAGCTTAGATCTAGCGGTGAACACCGGGGAGCTGTTTTTT. This encodes CASSLDLAVNTGELFF.

This sequence joins TRBV4-2 and TRBJ1-1; no reliable D call. Trimming cost V 0 bases and J 5 bases, with 10 bases left between them. CDR1 and CDR2 (germline): LGHNA, YNFKEQ. This CDR3 is built from 14 residues. DNA for the CDR3: TGTGCCAGCAGCCAAGATCTCGAGGAAACTGAAGCTTTCTTT. Its translation is CASSQDLEETEAFF.